The 8 T cell receptor beta chains presented below share a single source sample, sequenced in a study of blood T cell repertoires in COVID-19. Using immunoSEQ multiplex PCR, the repertoire was profiled, and TCRdb retains in-frame clones only, with some absent. The sample contains about 56,000 clones, roughly 90% of which appear only once. The sample taken for sequencing was peripheral blood. These receptors came from a human donor in a cohort sampled during active COVID-19.

The chain carries TRBV6-1 and TRBJ1-2; D remains unclear. CDR3 length: 14 amino acids. Germline V gene data show CDR1 as MNHNS and CDR2 as SASEGT. V lost 1 base to trimming and J lost 4 bases, with 10 bases between them. The CDR3 protein is CASSEGETSYGYTF. Written as DNA, the CDR3 is TGTGCCAGCAGTGAAGGGGAGACGTCCTATGGCTACACCTTC.

This chain uses TRBV5-1 with TRBJ1-3; D perhaps matches TRBD1 (6 bases). CDR3 length equals 15 residues. V was trimmed by 4 bases and J by 0 bases, leaving 11 bases between them. From germline, CDR1 is SGHRS and CDR2 YFSETQ. The CDR3 loop is CASSGQRSSGNTIYF. The CDR3 nucleotides are TGCGCCAGCAGCGGACAGCGTTCCTCTGGAAACACCATATATTTT.

The rearrangement uses TRBV7-8 and TRBJ2-5; 9 nucleotides match TRBD2. The ends lost 1 base at V and 5 bases at J; junction bases unmatched: 11. The CDR3 covers 17 residues. Germline V lookup: CDR1 SGHVS, CDR2 FQNEAQ. The CDR3 reads CASSLVGRGGAYETQYF. CDR3 DNA: TGTGCCAGCAGCTTAGTCGGCCGCGGGGGGGCGTATGAGACCCAGTACTTC.

This chain joins TRBV30 and TRBJ1-5; a weak D match, TRBD1 (5 bases). The CDR3 is 15 residues long. Germline V lookup: CDR1 GTSNPN, CDR2 SVGIG (reference sequence). V dropped 0 bases and J dropped 1 base, with 10 bases sitting between them. CDR3 coding DNA: TGTGCCTGGAGTGTGGGGCAACGGAGCAATCAGCCCCAGCATTTT. Protein: CAWSVGQRSNQPQHF.

The chain combines TRBV7-2 with TRBJ2-5; TRBD2 matches at 11 bases. J lost 4 bases, V lost 1 base, and 11 bases had no gene match. Germline CDR1 is SGHTA and CDR2 is FQGNSA. CDR3 length: 18 residues. CDR3 DNA: TGTGCCAGCAGCTTAGGACTAGCGGGGAGCCTACTCGGAGAGACCCAGTACTTC. Translating it yields CASSLGLAGSLLGETQYF.

The chain carries TRBV6-2 or TRBV6-3 and TRBJ1-4, with TRBD1 matching 10 bases. CDR1 and CDR2 from the germline V gene are MNHEY and SVGEGT. The V gene end was trimmed by 6 bases and the J gene end by 7 bases; junction bases not matched to a gene: 5. CDR3 size: 14 residues. Here the CDR3 reads CASSPGQGVEKLFF. The CDR3 DNA reads TGTGCCAGCAGCCCCGGACAGGGGGTTGAAAAACTGTTTTTT.

The rearrangement links TRBV25-1 to TRBJ2-1, with 15 bases fitting TRBD2. CDR1 is MGHDK, CDR2 SYGVNS, per germline. V lost 1 base and J lost 12; bases outside the gene matches: 7. CDR3 length equals 16 residues. The CDR3 DNA reads TGTGCCAGCAGTGAATTCCCTCCGGGACTAGCGGGGGGGCAGTTCTTC. Amino acids: CASSEFPPGLAGGQFF.

The chain links TRBV19 to TRBJ1-1; no reliable D call. The CDR3 extends over 14 amino acids. Germline loops: CDR1 LNHDA, CDR2 SQIVND (reference sequence). Trimming removed 8 bases from V and 0 bases from J, with 13 bases in between. CDR3 bases: TGTGCCAGTGCAGGTGGGCAGCTGAACACTGAAGCTTTCTTT. Translation: CASAGGQLNTEAFF. The full variable domain, completed using reference TRBV19 and TRBJ1-1, is DGGITQSPKYLFRKEGQNVTLSCEQNLNHDAMYWYRQDPGQGLRLIYYSQIVNDFQKGDIAEGYSVSREKKESFPLTVTSAQKNPTAFYLCASAGGQLNTEAFFGQGTRLTVV.